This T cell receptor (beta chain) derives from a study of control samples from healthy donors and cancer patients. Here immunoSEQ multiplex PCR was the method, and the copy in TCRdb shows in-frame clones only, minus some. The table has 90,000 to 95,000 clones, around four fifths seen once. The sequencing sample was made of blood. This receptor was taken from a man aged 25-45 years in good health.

The CDR3 coding sequence is TGTGCCAGCAGCCGCGGGACCGAAAGTTCACCCCTCCACTTT. The encoded protein is CASSRGTESSPLHF. The chain carries TRBV6-5 and TRBJ1-6; a weak D match, TRBD1 (5 bases). Looked up from germline, CDR1 is MNHEY and CDR2 is SVGAGI. The CDR3 is 14 residues long. V was shortened by 6 bases and J by 9 bases, with 15 bases between the two germline ends.